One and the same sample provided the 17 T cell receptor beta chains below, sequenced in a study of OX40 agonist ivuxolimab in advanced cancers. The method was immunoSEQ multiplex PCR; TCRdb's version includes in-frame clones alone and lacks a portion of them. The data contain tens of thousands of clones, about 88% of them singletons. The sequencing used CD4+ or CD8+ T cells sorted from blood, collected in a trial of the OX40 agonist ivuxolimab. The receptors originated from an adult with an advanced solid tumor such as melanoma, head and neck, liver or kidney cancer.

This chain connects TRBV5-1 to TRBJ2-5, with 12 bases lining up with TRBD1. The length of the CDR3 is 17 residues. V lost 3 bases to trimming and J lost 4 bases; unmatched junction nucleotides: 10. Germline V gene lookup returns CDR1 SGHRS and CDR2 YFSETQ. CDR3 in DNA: TGCGCCAGCAGCTCCGGGACAGGGGGCGGGAGGGGAGAGACCCAGTACTTC. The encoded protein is CASSSGTGGGRGETQYF.

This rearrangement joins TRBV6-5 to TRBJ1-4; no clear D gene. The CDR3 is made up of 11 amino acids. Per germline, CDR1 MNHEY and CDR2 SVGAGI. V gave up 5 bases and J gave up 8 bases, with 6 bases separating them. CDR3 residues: CASSEREKLFF. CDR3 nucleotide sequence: TGTGCCAGCAGTGAGAGAGAAAAACTGTTTTTT.

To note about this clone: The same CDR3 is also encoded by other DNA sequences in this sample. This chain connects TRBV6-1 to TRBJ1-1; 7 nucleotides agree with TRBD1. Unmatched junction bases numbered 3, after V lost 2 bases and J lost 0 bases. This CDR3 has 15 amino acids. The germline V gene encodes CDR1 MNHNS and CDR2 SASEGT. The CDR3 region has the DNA TGTGCCAGCAGTGAACCGGGACAGATGAACACTGAAGCTTTCTTT. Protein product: CASSEPGQMNTEAFF.

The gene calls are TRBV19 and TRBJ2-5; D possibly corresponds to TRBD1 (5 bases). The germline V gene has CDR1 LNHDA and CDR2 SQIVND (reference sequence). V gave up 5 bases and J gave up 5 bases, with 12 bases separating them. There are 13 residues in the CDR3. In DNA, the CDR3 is TGTGCCAGTAGTCCCCAGGGTATGGAGACCCAGTACTTC. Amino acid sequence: CASSPQGMETQYF.

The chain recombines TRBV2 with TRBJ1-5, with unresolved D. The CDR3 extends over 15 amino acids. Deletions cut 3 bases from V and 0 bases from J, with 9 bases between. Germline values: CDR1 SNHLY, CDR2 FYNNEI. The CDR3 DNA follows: TGTGCCAGCAGTGATCTGGGCTATAGCAATCAGCCCCAGCATTTT. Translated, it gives CASSDLGYSNQPQHF.

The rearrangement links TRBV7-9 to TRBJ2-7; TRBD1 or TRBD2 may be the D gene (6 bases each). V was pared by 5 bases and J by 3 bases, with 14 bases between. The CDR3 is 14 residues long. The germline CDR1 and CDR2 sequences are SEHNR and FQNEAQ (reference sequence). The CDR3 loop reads CASSQGGNSYEQYF. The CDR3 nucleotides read TGTGCCAGCAGCCAAGGGGGGAACAGCTACGAGCAGTACTTC.

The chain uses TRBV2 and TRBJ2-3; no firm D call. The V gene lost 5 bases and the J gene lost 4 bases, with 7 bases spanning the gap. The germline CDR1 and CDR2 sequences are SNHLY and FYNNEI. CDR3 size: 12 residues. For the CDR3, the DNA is TGTGCCAGCAGTCCGTCCCCAGATACGCAGTATTTT. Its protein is CASSPSPDTQYF. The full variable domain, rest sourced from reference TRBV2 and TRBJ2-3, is EPEVTQTPSHQVTQMGQEVILRCVPISNHLYFYWYRQILGQKVEFLVSFYNNEISEKSEIFDDQFSVERPDGSNFTLKIRSTKLEDSAMYFCASSPSPDTQYFGPGTRLTVL.

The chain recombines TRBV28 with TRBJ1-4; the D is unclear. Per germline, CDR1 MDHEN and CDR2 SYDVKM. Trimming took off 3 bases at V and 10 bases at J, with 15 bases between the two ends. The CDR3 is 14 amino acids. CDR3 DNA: TGTGCCAGCAGTTTGGCCCGACTTGATCTAAAACTGTTTTTT. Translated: CASSLARLDLKLFF.

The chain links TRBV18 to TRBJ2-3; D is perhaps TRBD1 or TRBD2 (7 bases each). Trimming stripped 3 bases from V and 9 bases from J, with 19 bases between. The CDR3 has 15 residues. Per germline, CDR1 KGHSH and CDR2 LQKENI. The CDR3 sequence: CASSPRQGGEGTQYF. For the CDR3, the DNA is TGTGCCAGCTCACCCCGACAGGGCGGGGAGGGGACGCAGTATTTT.

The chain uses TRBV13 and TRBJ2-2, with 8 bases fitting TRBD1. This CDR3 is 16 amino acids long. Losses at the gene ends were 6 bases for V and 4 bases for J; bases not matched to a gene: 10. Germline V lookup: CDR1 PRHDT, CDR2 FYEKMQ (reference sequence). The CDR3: CASSTRQGARTGELFF. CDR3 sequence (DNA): TGTGCCAGCAGTACCCGGCAGGGGGCGCGCACCGGGGAGCTGTTTTTT.

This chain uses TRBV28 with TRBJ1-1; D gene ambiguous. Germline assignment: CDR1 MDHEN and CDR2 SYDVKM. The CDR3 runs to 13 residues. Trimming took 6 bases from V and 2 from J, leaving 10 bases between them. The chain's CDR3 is CASSTGPNTEAFF. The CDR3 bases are TGTGCCAGCAGCACTGGACCAAACACTGAAGCTTTCTTT.

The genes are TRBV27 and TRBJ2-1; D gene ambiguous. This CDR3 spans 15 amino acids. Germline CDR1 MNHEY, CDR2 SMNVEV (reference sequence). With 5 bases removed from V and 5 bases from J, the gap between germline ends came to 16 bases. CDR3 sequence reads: CASSPTLFFNNEQFF. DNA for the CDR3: TGTGCCAGCAGTCCCACTTTGTTTTTCAACAATGAGCAGTTCTTC.

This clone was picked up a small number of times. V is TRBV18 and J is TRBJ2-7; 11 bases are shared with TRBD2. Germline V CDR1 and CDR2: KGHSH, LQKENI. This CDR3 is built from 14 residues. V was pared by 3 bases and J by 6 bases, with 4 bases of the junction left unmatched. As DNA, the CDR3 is TGTGCCAGCTCACCGGGACTAGCGGAAACCGAGCAGTACTTC. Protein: CASSPGLAETEQYF. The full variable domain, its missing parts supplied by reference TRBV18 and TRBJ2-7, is NAGVMQNPRHLVRRRGQEARLRCSPMKGHSHVYWYRQLPEEGLKFMVYLQKENIIDESGMPKERFSAEFPKEGPSILRIQQVVRGDSAAYFCASSPGLAETEQYFGPGTRLTVT.

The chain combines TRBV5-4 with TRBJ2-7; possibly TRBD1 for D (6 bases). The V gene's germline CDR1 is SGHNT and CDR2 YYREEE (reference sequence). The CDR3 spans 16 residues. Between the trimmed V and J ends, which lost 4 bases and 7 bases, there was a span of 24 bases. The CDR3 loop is CASSPEGGQTTFEQYF. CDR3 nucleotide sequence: TGTGCCAGCAGCCCCGAAGGTGGACAGACTACGTTTGAGCAGTACTTC.

The CDR3: CASGSAANEQFF. In DNA, the CDR3 is TGTGCCTCCGGGAGCGCTGCCAATGAGCAGTTCTTC. V and J are TRBV19 and TRBJ2-1; TRBD2 is a possible D gene (6 bases). CDR1 LNHDA and CDR2 SQIVND come from the germline V gene (reference sequence). The ends were cut back, 11 bases at V and 6 bases at J, with 14 bases in the middle. CDR3 length equals 12 residues.

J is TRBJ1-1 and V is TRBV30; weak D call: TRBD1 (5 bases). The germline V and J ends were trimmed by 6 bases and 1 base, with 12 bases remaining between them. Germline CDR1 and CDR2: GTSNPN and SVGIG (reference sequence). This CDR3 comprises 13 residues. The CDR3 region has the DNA TGTGCCTGCGGATTGAGGGGGAACACTGAAGCTTTCTTT. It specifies CACGLRGNTEAFF.

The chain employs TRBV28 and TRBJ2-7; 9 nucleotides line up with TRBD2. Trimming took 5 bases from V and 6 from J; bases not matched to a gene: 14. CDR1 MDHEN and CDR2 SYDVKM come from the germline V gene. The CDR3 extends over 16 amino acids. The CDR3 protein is CASSRTIGLAPGEQYF. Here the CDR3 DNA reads TGTGCCAGCAGTCGGACGATCGGACTAGCGCCGGGCGAGCAGTACTTC.